The next 10 T cell receptor beta chains were all read from a single sample in a study of response to subunit inactivated influenza vaccine. TCRdb re-derived calls from the RT-PCR reads in MiXCR, one entry per CDR3 protein. The sample yields 610,000 or so distinct CDR3 sequences, around 15% seen once. The material sequenced was PBMCs from blood, taken approximately 12 days after vaccination. Receptor source: a man aged 50-59 years who received an inactivated influenza vaccine.

Only a few counts were recorded for this clonotype. The chain employs TRBV7-9 and TRBJ1-2; 10 bases map to TRBD1. The V gene's germline CDR1 is SEHNR and CDR2 FQNEAQ (reference sequence). The CDR3 totals 16 residues. V trimming: 5 bases; J trimming: 8 bases; junction bases outside the gene matches: 14. The CDR3 sequence is CASSQTTGGTPSGYTF. CDR3 in DNA: TGTGCCAGCAGCCAAACGACAGGGGGCACGCCAAGCGGCTACACCTTC.

The V call is TRBV6-1, the J call TRBJ1-1; TRBD1 agrees at 10 bases. The length of the CDR3 is 15 residues. The germline V gene encodes CDR1 MNHNS and CDR2 SASEGT. V gave up 5 bases and J gave up 1 base; unmatched junction bases: 4. The CDR3 protein is CASSKGQGTNTEAFF. The CDR3 DNA follows: TGTGCCAGCAGTAAGGGACAGGGGACGAACACTGAAGCTTTCTTT.

This rearrangement joins TRBV7-9 to TRBJ1-1, with unresolved D. The CDR3 is 12 residues long. Per germline, CDR1 SEHNR and CDR2 FQNEAQ (reference sequence). The V and J ends lost 4 bases and 5 bases respectively, with 8 bases between them. CDR3 coding DNA: TGTGCCAGCAGCTACCTTGGGACTGAAGCTTTCTTT. Encoded protein: CASSYLGTEAFF.

The chain links TRBV29-1 to TRBJ2-5; unclear D gene. The germline V gene encodes CDR1 SQVTM and CDR2 ANQGSEA. There are 14 residues in the CDR3. Trimming took off 1 base at V and 2 bases at J, with 11 bases between the two ends. In nucleotides, the CDR3 is TGCAGCGTTGAAGGATTGGAGAGACAAGAGACCCAGTACTTC. Its protein is CSVEGLERQETQYF.

This clonotype turned up a few times. This chain's CDR3 is CASSLRDRGTEAFF. CDR3 nucleotide sequence: TGTGCCAGCAGCCTGCGCGACAGGGGAACTGAAGCTTTCTTT. V gene TRBV3-1 combines with J gene TRBJ1-1, with TRBD1 matching 8 bases. Germline V gene lookup returns CDR1 LGHDT and CDR2 YNNKEL (reference sequence). The junction had 6 bases not matched to a gene; V was cut back by 4 bases and J by 5 bases. The CDR3 extends over 14 amino acids.

This clonotype was found many times. This chain uses TRBV4-3 with TRBJ1-1, with 9 bases identical to TRBD1. V was clipped by 4 bases and J by 3 bases; unmatched bases: 3. CDR3 length: 14 residues. Germline V gives CDR1 LGHNA, CDR2 YSLEER. CDR3 amino acids: CASSRTGADTEAFF. The DNA of the CDR3 is TGCGCCAGCAGCCGGACAGGGGCCGACACTGAAGCTTTCTTT.

The chain joins TRBV7-2 to TRBJ2-3; 9 positions match TRBD1. From germline, CDR1 is SGHTA and CDR2 FQGNSA. The CDR3 is 14 amino acids. With V trimmed by 4 bases and J by 6 bases, 5 bases remained unmatched. The CDR3 DNA reads TGTGCCAGCAGCTCGGACAGGGGAAGGGATACGCAGTATTTT. Translated, it gives CASSSDRGRDTQYF.

This clonotype has only a few counts. The chain carries TRBV12-3 or TRBV12-4 and TRBJ2-2; D gene ambiguous. Trimming shortened V by 4 bases and J by 6 bases, and 18 bases separated the two germline ends. This CDR3 region has 16 residues. The CDR3 sequence: CASSSRRRTGAGELFF. Written as DNA, the CDR3 is TGTGCCAGCAGTTCCAGGCGACGGACCGGCGCCGGGGAGCTGTTTTTT.

V gene TRBV5-1 combines with J gene TRBJ2-3; no reliable D call. Germline lookup yields CDR1 SGHRS and CDR2 YFSETQ. This CDR3 region has 15 residues. Trimming stripped 6 bases from V and 2 bases from J, with 16 bases between. The CDR3 DNA reads TGCGCCAGCACCTTAGGGTACGGAAACACAGATACGCAGTATTTT. Translated: CASTLGYGNTDTQYF.

The V gene is TRBV7-8, the J gene TRBJ2-2; no firm D call. CDR3 length equals 15 residues. CDR1 is SGHVS and CDR2 is FQNEAQ in the germline V gene. V was cut by 5 bases and J by 0 bases, with 10 bases left in between. CDR3 coding DNA: TGTGCCAGCAGCGTACGCGGAGCGAACACCGGGGAGCTGTTTTTT. Its translation: CASSVRGANTGELFF.